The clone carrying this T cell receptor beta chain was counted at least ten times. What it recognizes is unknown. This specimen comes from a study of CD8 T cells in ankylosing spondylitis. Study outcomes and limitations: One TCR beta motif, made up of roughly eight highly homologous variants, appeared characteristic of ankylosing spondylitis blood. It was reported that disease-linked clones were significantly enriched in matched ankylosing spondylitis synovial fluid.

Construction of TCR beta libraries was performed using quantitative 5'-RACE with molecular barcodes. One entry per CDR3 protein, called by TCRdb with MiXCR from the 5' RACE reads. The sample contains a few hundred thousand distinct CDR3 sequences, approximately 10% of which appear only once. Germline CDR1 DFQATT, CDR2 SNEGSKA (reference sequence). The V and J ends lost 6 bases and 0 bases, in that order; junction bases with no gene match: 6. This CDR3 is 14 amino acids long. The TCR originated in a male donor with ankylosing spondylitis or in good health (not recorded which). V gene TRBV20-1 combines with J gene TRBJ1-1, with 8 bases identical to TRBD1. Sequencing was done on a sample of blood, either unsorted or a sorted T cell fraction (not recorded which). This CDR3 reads CSAPQDRVNTEAFF. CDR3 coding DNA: TGCAGTGCCCCGCAGGACAGGGTGAACACTGAAGCTTTCTTT.